A few counts support the clone carrying this TCR beta chain. V lost 8 bases and J 0 bases, leaving 8 bases between the germline ends. The CDR3 covers 13 residues. Germline CDR1 SGHTA, CDR2 FQGNSA. The data stem from a study of T cells of healthy individuals. TCRdb analysed the 5' RACE reads with MiXCR anew, one entry per CDR3 protein. The sample contains nearly 100,000 distinct CDR3 sequences, 15% to 20% of which appear only once. The rearrangement uses TRBV7-2 and TRBJ2-1, with D unclear. The clonotype comes from a human donor in good health. Here the CDR3 reads CASLISSYNEQFF. Here the CDR3 DNA reads TGTGCCAGCCTTATTAGCTCCTACAATGAGCAGTTCTTC.